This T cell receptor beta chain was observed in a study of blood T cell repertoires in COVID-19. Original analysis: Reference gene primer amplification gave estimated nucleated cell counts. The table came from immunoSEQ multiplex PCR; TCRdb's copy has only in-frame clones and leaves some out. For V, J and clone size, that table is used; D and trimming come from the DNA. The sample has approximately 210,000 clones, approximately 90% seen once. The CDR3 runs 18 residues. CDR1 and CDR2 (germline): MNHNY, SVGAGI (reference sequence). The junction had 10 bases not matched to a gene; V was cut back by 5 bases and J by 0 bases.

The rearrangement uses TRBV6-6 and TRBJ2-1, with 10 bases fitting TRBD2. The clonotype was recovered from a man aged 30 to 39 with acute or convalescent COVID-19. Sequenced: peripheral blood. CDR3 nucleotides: TGTGCCAGCAGTCCGACCGGACTAGCGGTTTACTCCTACAATGAGCAGTTCTTC. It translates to CASSPTGLAVYSYNEQFF.